The TCR beta chain described here comes from a study of blood T cell repertoires in COVID-19. Turning to the study itself: The United States, Italy and Spain were the sources of the acute and convalescent COVID-19 samples. In each case, the material was cDNA or gDNA derived from T cells, B-cell-depleted T cells, or PBMCs.

CDR3 length equals 14 residues. Trimming took 4 bases from V and 7 from J; bases not matched to a gene: 10. CDR1 SQVTM and CDR2 ANQGSEA come from the germline V gene. In the study's own analysis: The authors estimated nucleated cell counts from reference gene primer amplification. Libraries were prepared by immunoSEQ multiplex PCR; TCRdb keeps only in-frame clonotypes and omits some of them. The V and J calls and clone size were taken over from that table, and D and trimming were inferred from the DNA. The sample comprises a few hundred thousand clones, 80% to 90% of which are singletons, and less than 15% rests with the top ten.

The rearrangement joins TRBV29-1 to TRBJ2-1; 7 bases map to TRBD2. Sequenced material: peripheral blood. This TCR came from a human donor in a cohort sampled during active COVID-19. The chain's CDR3 is CSVGYGRSENEQFF. DNA for the CDR3: TGCAGCGTTGGATACGGGAGGTCCGAAAATGAGCAGTTCTTC.